The next 29 T cell receptor beta chains were all read from a single sample in a study of cytomegalovirus exposure and HLA in healthy donors (dated by TCRdb to 2017 to 2019). The method behind the library was the immunoSEQ multiplex PCR assay. The multiplex PCR relied on a mix of 60 forward primers for TCR Vbeta segments and 13 reverse primers for TCR Jbeta segments. The table comes from immuneACCESS by way of TCRdb, which keeps in-frame sequences with V and J called. Part of the clones is missing from these tables; in studies checked, under half for an unresolved V gene and the rest for unknown reasons. Per the sample table, the count is 90,000 to 130,000 clones. The ten top clones hold 3% to 4.5% of the sample. Material for sequencing was PBMCs. These TCRs come from a man aged 25 to 40 in good health and CMV-seronegative.

This rearrangement joins TRBV9 to TRBJ1-6; 9 bases are a match to TRBD1. Germline V gene sequence: CDR1 SGDLS, CDR2 YYNGEE. V shed 4 bases and J 9 bases; nucleotides not matched to a gene: 5. The CDR3 totals 14 residues. CDR3 sequence: CASSLTGGGSPLHF. As DNA, the CDR3 is TGTGCCAGCAGCCTCACAGGGGGCGGTTCACCCCTCCACTTT.

This chain connects TRBV6-5 to TRBJ2-3; TRBD2 matches 7 bases. Germline assignment: CDR1 MNHEY and CDR2 SVGAGI. The J segment lost 2 bases and the V segment lost 5 bases, leaving 1 base of the junction unmatched. The CDR3 is made up of 13 amino acids. This chain's CDR3 is CASSRDYTDTQYF. CDR3 nucleotides: TGTGCCAGCAGTCGGGACTACACAGATACGCAGTATTTT.

The rearrangement joins TRBV7-2 to TRBJ2-7; 8 bases align to TRBD1. Germline V CDR1 and CDR2: SGHTA, FQGNSA. V was pared by 3 bases and J by 4 bases, with 11 bases of the junction left unmatched. The CDR3 loop spans 16 amino acids. The CDR3 DNA reads TGTGCCAGCAGCTTCGAAGGAGGACAGGGTTCTTACGAGCAGTACTTC. It codes for CASSFEGGQGSYEQYF.

The V call is TRBV30, the J call TRBJ1-6; D unclear. The germline V gene encodes CDR1 GTSNPN and CDR2 SVGIG (reference sequence). The ends were cut back, 2 bases at V and 17 bases at J, with 13 bases in the middle. There are 11 residues in the CDR3. DNA of the CDR3: TGTGCCTGGAGTCTCGGACTTCAAGTCCACTTT. It yields the protein CAWSLGLQVHF.

The V and J genes are TRBV15 and TRBJ2-3; possibly TRBD2 for D (7 bases). The CDR3 sequence is 17 residues long. Trimming left V 0 bases short and J 2 bases short, with 15 bases between. Looked up from germline, CDR1 is LNHNV and CDR2 is YYDKDF (reference sequence). The CDR3 DNA follows: TGTGCCACCAGCAGAGATTTGGTGCGGGGGCCCACAGATACGCAGTATTTT. Amino acids: CATSRDLVRGPTDTQYF.

This sequence joins TRBV5-4 and TRBJ2-3; TRBD1 agrees at 7 bases. The CDR3 covers 13 residues. In germline, CDR1 is SGHNT, CDR2 YYREEE (reference sequence). V trimming: 9 bases; J trimming: 1 base; junction bases outside the gene matches: 5. In nucleotides, the CDR3 is TGTGCCATCCAGACAGGGCGCACAGATACGCAGTATTTT. Its protein product is CAIQTGRTDTQYF.

V and J are TRBV9 and TRBJ2-5; 10 bases map to TRBD2. The CDR3 length is 16 residues. Germline V gives CDR1 SGDLS, CDR2 YYNGEE. The V segment lost 2 bases and the J segment 3 bases; nucleotides outside the gene matches: 7. As DNA, the CDR3 is TGTGCCAGCAGCGTTAGCGGGGGGACCATAAAAGAGACCCAGTACTTC. This gives the protein CASSVSGGTIKETQYF.

The chain carries TRBV2 and TRBJ1-1, with a tentative D call TRBD1 (6 bases). This CDR3 region has 15 residues. From germline, CDR1 is SNHLY and CDR2 FYNNEI. Deletions cut 5 bases from V and 3 bases from J, with 16 bases between. CDR3 protein: CASSSRGGIYTEAFF. In DNA form, the CDR3 reads TGTGCCAGCAGTTCCCGAGGGGGTATCTACACTGAAGCTTTCTTT. The full variable domain, with the rest looked up from reference TRBV2 and TRBJ1-1, is EPEVTQTPSHQVTQMGQEVILRCVPISNHLYFYWYRQILGQKVEFLVSFYNNEISEKSEIFDDQFSVERPDGSNFTLKIRSTKLEDSAMYFCASSSRGGIYTEAFFGQGTRLTVV.

The chain combines TRBV5-6 with TRBJ1-5; tentative D call: TRBD1 (5 bases). The CDR3 sequence is 15 residues long. V was shortened by 4 bases and J by 7 bases, with 18 bases between the two germline ends. The germline V gene has CDR1 SGHDT and CDR2 YYEEEE. The CDR3 DNA is TGTGCCAGCAGCGACTCCAGGGTGTTGGGACAGCCCCAGCATTTT. Its protein product is CASSDSRVLGQPQHF. Variable domain in full (rest from reference TRBV5-6 and TRBJ1-5): DAGVTQSPTHLIKTRGQQVTLRCSPKSGHDTVSWYQQALGQGPQFIFQYYEEEERQRGNFPDRFSGHQFPNYSSELNVNALLLGDSALYLCASSDSRVLGQPQHFGDGTRLSIL.

The chain employs TRBV7-2 and TRBJ2-4; 7 bases are a match to TRBD2. The V segment lost 5 bases and the J segment 10 bases; nucleotides outside the gene matches: 8. CDR3 size: 13 residues. Germline CDR1 reads SGHTA; CDR2 reads FQGNSA. The CDR3 loop reads CASSDGDYGIQYF. The CDR3 bases are TGTGCCAGCAGCGACGGGGACTACGGTATTCAGTACTTC.

This chain links TRBV7-7 with TRBJ2-3; TRBD2 is a possible D gene (6 bases). The CDR3 has 13 amino acids. The V and J ends lost 5 bases and 4 bases respectively, with 10 bases between them. The germline CDR1 and CDR2 sequences are SSHAT and FNYEAQ (reference sequence). CDR3 residues: CASSGGFADTQYF. DNA for the CDR3: TGTGCCAGCAGCGGGGGGTTTGCAGATACGCAGTATTTT.

This sequence joins TRBV6-1 and TRBJ1-6; D is undetermined. This CDR3 has 15 amino acids. Germline V gene sequence: CDR1 MNHNS, CDR2 SASEGT. The germline V and J ends were trimmed by 6 bases and 8 bases, with 17 bases remaining between them. In DNA, the CDR3 is TGTGCCAGCAGCCCCAATATAAATCAGGATTCACCCCTCCACTTT. Its protein is CASSPNINQDSPLHF.

The rearrangement joins TRBV5-1 to TRBJ1-3, with 7 bases matching TRBD1. Germline CDR1 is SGHRS and CDR2 is YFSETQ. CDR3 length: 18 amino acids. The V and J ends lost 4 bases and 5 bases, in that order; junction bases with no gene match: 18. As DNA, the CDR3 is TGCGCCAGCAGCCCAAGTAGGGGACAGATCTGGGATCGAAACACCATATATTTT. This gives the protein CASSPSRGQIWDRNTIYF.

The chain employs TRBV5-1 and TRBJ2-7; 12 bases match TRBD2. With V trimmed by 4 bases and J by 3 bases, 8 bases remained unmatched. Germline CDR1 SGHRS, CDR2 YFSETQ. The CDR3 totals 16 residues. The CDR3 region is CASSILSTSGGYEQYF. The CDR3 DNA reads TGCGCCAGCAGCATACTATCGACTAGCGGGGGCTACGAGCAGTACTTC.

This rearrangement joins TRBV7-8 to TRBJ1-2; 8 positions agree with TRBD1. The CDR3 length is 14 residues. Germline CDR1 and CDR2: SGHVS and FQNEAQ. The J segment lost 5 bases and the V segment lost 3 bases, leaving 5 bases of the junction unmatched. CDR3 protein: CASSFFTGGYGYTF. The DNA for the CDR3 is TGTGCCAGCAGCTTTTTCACAGGGGGATATGGCTACACCTTC.

This chain joins TRBV7-6 and TRBJ2-1, with 9 bases identical to TRBD1. CDR1 and CDR2 from the germline V gene are SGHVS and FNYEAQ. Unmatched junction bases numbered 8, after V lost 3 bases and J lost 8 bases. The CDR3 has 15 amino acids. The CDR3, as DNA: TGTGCCAGCAGCTTGGGACAGGGCCCGACCTATGAGCAGTTCTTC. Protein product: CASSLGQGPTYEQFF.

Here the CDR3 reads CASSLASVGGELFF. The DNA of the CDR3 is TGTGCCAGCAGCTTAGCTAGCGTCGGCGGGGAGCTGTTTTTT. The J gene is TRBJ2-2, the V gene TRBV11-3, with a tentative D call TRBD2 (6 bases). This CDR3 spans 14 amino acids. V was trimmed by 1 base and J by 7 bases, leaving 10 bases between them. In germline, CDR1 is SGHNT, CDR2 YENEEA.

The chain couples TRBV27 to TRBJ2-2, with a possible D match to TRBD1 (6 bases). Germline-derived CDR1 and CDR2 are MNHEY and SMNVEV (reference sequence). The CDR3 spans 17 residues. With 5 bases removed from V and 7 bases from J, the gap between germline ends came to 23 bases. CDR3 amino acids: CASSPTRGDTADGELFF. CDR3 nucleotide sequence: TGTGCCAGCAGTCCTACAAGAGGGGACACTGCGGACGGGGAGCTGTTTTTT.

The chain carries TRBV5-6 and TRBJ2-5; 8 bases match TRBD2. The CDR3 consists of 16 residues. Germline CDR1 and CDR2: SGHDT and YYEEEE. The V segment lost 1 base and the J segment 1 base; nucleotides outside the gene matches: 6. The CDR3 region is CASSLSLAGGQETQYF. As DNA, the CDR3 is TGTGCCAGCAGCTTGAGCCTAGCGGGTGGCCAAGAGACCCAGTACTTC.

The chain joins TRBV27 to TRBJ2-1, with a possible D match to TRBD2 (7 bases). Trimming shortened V by 2 bases and J by 1 base, and 12 bases separated the two germline ends. Germline assignment: CDR1 MNHEY and CDR2 SMNVEV (reference sequence). The CDR3 is 16 amino acids. CDR3 nucleotide sequence: TGTGCCAGCAGTTTAAGGGGGGGAGTGTCCTACAATGAGCAGTTCTTC. As protein: CASSLRGGVSYNEQFF.

This sequence joins TRBV5-5 and TRBJ2-6; tentatively, D is TRBD1 (6 bases). Germline CDR1 is SGHKS and CDR2 is YYEKEE (reference sequence). The length of the CDR3 is 18 residues. With 4 bases removed from V and 0 bases from J, the gap between germline ends came to 17 bases. This CDR3 is CASSLTGTIFSGANVLTF. DNA of the CDR3: TGTGCCAGCAGCCTGACCGGGACAATCTTCTCTGGGGCCAACGTCCTGACTTTC.

The gene calls are TRBV2 and TRBJ1-5; a weak D match, TRBD1 (6 bases). The ends were cut back, 8 bases at V and 5 bases at J, with 16 bases in the middle. Germline V gene sequence: CDR1 SNHLY, CDR2 FYNNEI. CDR3 length: 14 amino acids. CDR3 region: CASGRGGADQPQHF. The CDR3, as DNA: TGTGCCAGCGGGCGGGGGGGCGCGGATCAGCCCCAGCATTTT.

Worth noting for this clone: At one end the junction does not follow the germline gene, possibly because of a read error. This chain uses TRBV7-7 with TRBJ2-3; D is uncertain. The CDR3 runs to 13 residues. Germline V gene lookup returns CDR1 SSHAT and CDR2 FNYEAQ (reference sequence). For the CDR3, the DNA is TGTGCCAGCAGCTTAGCCTACACAGTTACGCAGTATTTT. This sequence encodes CASSLAYTVTQYF.

The rearrangement joins TRBV7-9 to TRBJ2-3; D gene ambiguous. The germline CDR1 and CDR2 sequences are SEHNR and FQNEAQ (reference sequence). V lost 5 bases and J lost 6, with 6 bases in between. The CDR3 totals 11 residues. CDR3 sequence reads: CASSPLDTQYF. The CDR3 nucleotides read TGTGCCAGCAGCCCCCTGGATACGCAGTATTTT.

The CDR3 sequence: CASSRQVLVNTQYF. The CDR3 nucleotides are TGTGCCAGCAGCCGACAGGTATTGGTAAATACGCAGTATTTT. V gene TRBV7-9 combines with J gene TRBJ2-3; a possible D gene is TRBD1 (6 bases). The CDR3 totals 14 residues. Deletions cut 5 bases from V and 7 bases from J, with 16 bases between. Germline CDR1 SEHNR, CDR2 FQNEAQ (reference sequence).

V gene TRBV5-1 combines with J gene TRBJ2-3; 10 bases align to TRBD1. V lost 4 bases to trimming and J lost 2 bases; unmatched junction nucleotides: 7. Germline values: CDR1 SGHRS, CDR2 YFSETQ. This CDR3 comprises 16 residues. CDR3 sequence reads: CASSIGTGANTDTQYF. CDR3 DNA sequence: TGCGCCAGCAGCATTGGGACAGGGGCCAACACAGATACGCAGTATTTT.

The chain is built from TRBV4-1 and TRBJ2-5; tentative D call: TRBD1 (6 bases). Judging by the DNA end, TRBJ2-7 fits better; the J call may be wrong. The CDR3 has 15 residues. CDR1 MGHRA and CDR2 YSYEKL come from the germline V gene. CDR3 bases: TGCGCCAGCAGCCAACGACAGGAATCCTCCTACGAGCAGTACTTC. Residues: CASSQRQESSYEQYF.

This chain uses TRBV19 with TRBJ2-2; perhaps TRBD1 as D (6 bases). V was cut by 5 bases and J by 7 bases, with 11 bases left in between. CDR3 length: 13 residues. Germline V gene sequence: CDR1 LNHDA, CDR2 SQIVND (reference sequence). The CDR3 DNA follows: TGTGCCAGTAGTGTCACAGGGAGCGGGGAGCTGTTTTTT. Translation gives CASSVTGSGELFF.

CDR3 loop: CASSLGTSGGRETQYF. CDR3 in DNA: TGTGCCAGCAGCTTAGGTACTAGCGGGGGGCGAGAGACCCAGTACTTC. This chain connects TRBV7-2 to TRBJ2-5; 12 nucleotides match TRBD2. CDR1 SGHTA and CDR2 FQGNSA come from the germline V gene. V lost 1 base and J lost 4; bases outside the gene matches: 4. This CDR3 contains 16 residues.